The next 9 T cell receptor beta chains were all read from a single sample in a study of T cell repertoires in cytomegalovirus infection. These receptors have no known antigen. MiXCR, applied by TCRdb to the reads, yields one record per CDR3 protein. The table lists some 900,000 distinct CDR3 sequences, about 31% of them singletons. The input for sequencing was cultured CD8+ T cells from PBMCs, taken from culture after CMV antigen stimulation. Source of these receptors: a human donor in good health (CMV status not recorded). Some clones in this sample may be carry-over from other donors' samples.

This clonotype showed up many times. The V gene is TRBV4-1, the J gene TRBJ1-2, with 9 bases that match TRBD1. There are 14 residues in the CDR3. V lost 4 bases to trimming and J lost 5 bases; unmatched junction nucleotides: 5. Germline loops: CDR1 MGHRA, CDR2 YSYEKL. This CDR3 reads CASSRDGTGYGYTF. In nucleotides, the CDR3 is TGCGCCAGCAGCCGAGATGGGACAGGGTATGGCTACACCTTC.

The chain joins TRBV25-1 to TRBJ2-2; D is undetermined. This CDR3 spans 13 amino acids. V lost 3 bases and J lost 7, with 9 bases in between. Per germline, CDR1 MGHDK and CDR2 SYGVNS. The DNA of the CDR3 is TGTGCCAGCAGTGACAGGTACATCGGGGAGCTGTTTTTT. As protein: CASSDRYIGELFF.

The chain combines TRBV7-9 with TRBJ2-3; possibly TRBD1 for D (5 bases). Germline V gene data show CDR1 as SEHNR and CDR2 as FQNEAQ (reference sequence). The CDR3 covers 18 residues. The V gene lost 1 base and the J gene lost 2 bases, with 19 bases spanning the gap. The CDR3 sequence is CASSLEGRGALDTDTQYF. CDR3 DNA sequence: TGTGCCAGCAGCTTAGAGGGTAGGGGTGCCCTAGACACAGATACGCAGTATTTT.

The sample holds many counts of this clonotype. V gene TRBV7-6 combines with J gene TRBJ2-2; D might be TRBD1 or TRBD2, each matching 5 bases. This CDR3 has 17 residues. V lost 3 bases to trimming and J lost 4 bases, with 18 bases between them. CDR1 SGHVS and CDR2 FNYEAQ come from the germline V gene. As DNA, the CDR3 is TGTGCCAGCAGCTTGAGTGATGGGGCCGGAGGCACCGGGGAGCTGTTTTTT. It is translated as CASSLSDGAGGTGELFF.

The chain recombines TRBV6-2 or TRBV6-3 with TRBJ1-6, with D possibly being TRBD1 (5 bases). The CDR3 runs 18 residues. Germline V CDR1 and CDR2: MNHEY, SVGEGT. The germline V and J ends were trimmed by 9 bases and 0 bases, with 21 bases remaining between them. The CDR3 sequence is CASRADDSTSSYNSPLHF. Written as DNA, the CDR3 is TGTGCCAGTAGAGCTGACGACAGTACCAGCTCCTATAATTCACCCCTCCACTTT.

The chain carries TRBV6-8 and TRBJ2-1; D gene uncertain. The CDR3 is 11 amino acids. The ends were cut back, 8 bases at V and 4 bases at J, with 6 bases in the middle. The germline V gene encodes CDR1 MNHGY and CDR2 SAAAGT. The chain's CDR3 is CASDNYNEQFF. The CDR3 DNA follows: TGTGCCAGCGACAATTACAATGAGCAGTTCTTC.

V is TRBV6-5 and J is TRBJ2-3, with TRBD2 matching over 13 bases. The trim removed 11 bases at V and 4 bases at J, leaving 3 bases unmatched. This CDR3 region has 13 residues. Germline CDR1 is MNHEY and CDR2 is SVGAGI. Written as DNA, the CDR3 is TGTGCCGCGGGACTAGCGGGGTCAGATACGCAGTATTTT. It specifies CAAGLAGSDTQYF.

J is TRBJ2-5 and V is TRBV6-1; 7 bases map to TRBD1. The length of the CDR3 is 15 residues. V lost 6 bases, J lost 7 bases, and 14 bases stayed unmatched. Germline V gives CDR1 MNHNS, CDR2 SASEGT. For the CDR3, the DNA is TGTGCCAGCAGGGTGCCGGGACAGCCCTTGGGGACCCAGTACTTC. Amino acid sequence: CASRVPGQPLGTQYF.

The table lists this clonotype with a few counts. The CDR3 loop reads CASSFGGGALMAPLHF. Here the CDR3 DNA reads TGTGCCAGCAGTTTTGGAGGGGGCGCTTTAATGGCACCCCTCCACTTT. This sequence joins TRBV27 and TRBJ1-6, with 7 bases identical to TRBD1. The CDR3 contains 16 residues. V lost 3 bases to trimming and J lost 11 bases; unmatched junction nucleotides: 13. The germline V gene has CDR1 MNHEY and CDR2 SMNVEV (reference sequence).